The next 13 T cell receptor beta chains were all read from a single sample in a study of shared clonotypes between healthy human individuals. Produced via immunoSEQ multiplex PCR; TCRdb's table is partial and in-frame only. The data contain approximately 720,000 clones, about two thirds of them singletons. The sample comprised memory CD4+ T cells sorted from blood. This sample's subset: CD45RA-negative fraction. These receptor sequences come from a woman in her twenties or thirties in good health.

The chain uses TRBV4-1 and TRBJ2-3; 7 bases align to TRBD2. J was trimmed by 4 bases and V by 4 bases; bases with no gene match: 5. Looked up from germline, CDR1 is MGHRA and CDR2 is YSYEKL. This CDR3 contains 14 residues. CDR3 sequence reads: CASSPSGGSDTQYF. Here the CDR3 DNA reads TGCGCCAGCAGCCCTAGCGGTGGGTCAGATACGCAGTATTTT.

This sequence joins TRBV2 and TRBJ1-1; perhaps TRBD1 as D (6 bases). This CDR3 is built from 14 residues. V lost 8 bases and J lost 4, with 17 bases in between. The germline V gene encodes CDR1 SNHLY and CDR2 FYNNEI. The CDR3 DNA is TGTGCCAGCCACTTACAGGGTCGGGGCACTGAAGCTTTCTTT. It translates to CASHLQGRGTEAFF. Drawing the rest from reference TRBV2 and TRBJ1-1, the complete variable domain is EPEVTQTPSHQVTQMGQEVILRCVPISNHLYFYWYRQILGQKVEFLVSFYNNEISEKSEIFDDQFSVERPDGSNFTLKIRSTKLEDSAMYFCASHLQGRGTEAFFGQGTRLTVV.

The V gene is TRBV19, the J gene TRBJ2-1, with 14 bases aligning to TRBD2. The CDR3 has 15 amino acids. Germline V CDR1 and CDR2: LNHDA, SQIVND (reference sequence). The J segment lost 8 bases and the V segment lost 6 bases, leaving 6 bases of the junction unmatched. CDR3 sequence: CASRRGLAGVDEQFF. In nucleotides, the CDR3 is TGTGCCAGTAGGCGGGGACTAGCGGGAGTAGATGAGCAGTTCTTC. Variable domain in full (rest from reference TRBV19 and TRBJ2-1): DGGITQSPKYLFRKEGQNVTLSCEQNLNHDAMYWYRQDPGQGLRLIYYSQIVNDFQKGDIAEGYSVSREKKESFPLTVTSAQKNPTAFYLCASRRGLAGVDEQFFGPGTRLTVL.

CDR3 DNA: TGTGCCAGCAGGAAGACAGGGAACCGCTATGGCTACACCTTC. It encodes CASRKTGNRYGYTF. The J gene is TRBJ1-2, the V gene TRBV27; 7 bases fit TRBD1. This CDR3 is built from 14 residues. Trimming removed 6 bases from V and 4 bases from J; junction bases left unmatched: 8. Germline-derived CDR1 and CDR2 are MNHEY and SMNVEV (reference sequence).

This clone was seen once. The junction differs from germline at one of its ends, possibly a read error. This chain connects TRBV10-3 to TRBJ2-5, with 8 bases that match TRBD1. The CDR3 runs 15 residues. Germline V gene data show CDR1 as ENHRY and CDR2 as SYGVKD. As DNA, the CDR3 is TGTGCCAGCAGTACTGGACAGGGAGACTCTAGTGAGCAGTACTTC. Encoded protein: CASSTGQGDSSEQYF.

The chain recombines TRBV4-2 with TRBJ2-3; TRBD2 agrees at 10 bases. CDR1 is LGHNA and CDR2 is YNFKEQ in the germline V gene. The CDR3 sequence is 18 residues long. Trimming cost V 1 base and J 2 bases; bases outside gene matches: 9. The CDR3 reads CASSQGSQGLAVTDTQYF. In DNA form, the CDR3 reads TGTGCCAGCAGCCAAGGGTCCCAAGGACTAGCGGTCACAGATACGCAGTATTTT.

The chain carries TRBV14 and TRBJ1-1, with 8 bases that match TRBD1. The CDR3 is 15 residues long. V shed 4 bases and J 7 bases; nucleotides not matched to a gene: 11. Germline values: CDR1 SGHDN, CDR2 FVKESK. The CDR3 DNA reads TGTGCCAGCAGCCGGGTTAACAGGGGGATGGATGAAGCTTTCTTT. The encoded protein is CASSRVNRGMDEAFF.

The gene calls are TRBV18 and TRBJ1-3; D is unresolved. Germline CDR1 KGHSH, CDR2 LQKENI. The germline V and J ends were trimmed by 3 bases and 4 bases, with 13 bases remaining between them. The CDR3 extends over 15 amino acids. CDR3 nucleotides: TGTGCCAGCTCACCTTCCCATGGTGTGGGAAACACCATATATTTT. It specifies CASSPSHGVGNTIYF.

V is TRBV5-4 and J is TRBJ1-4; D is possibly TRBD1 (5 bases). Germline-derived CDR1 and CDR2 are SGHNT and YYREEE (reference sequence). This CDR3 has 15 residues. V was cut by 4 bases and J by 8 bases, with 18 bases left in between. The CDR3 is CASSLGGEVREKLFF. In DNA form, the CDR3 reads TGTGCCAGCAGCCTCGGGGGGGAAGTGAGAGAAAAACTGTTTTTT.

V gene TRBV7-3 combines with J gene TRBJ1-1; D not certain. The germline gives CDR1 SGHTA, CDR2 FQGTGA. The CDR3 extends over 13 amino acids. The V gene lost 5 bases and the J gene lost 3 bases, with 10 bases spanning the gap. The CDR3 region is CASSPSGYTEAFF. CDR3 coding DNA: TGTGCCAGCAGCCCCTCGGGTTACACTGAAGCTTTCTTT.

The chain is built from TRBV5-1 and TRBJ1-4; no clear D gene. This CDR3 is 14 amino acids long. Germline values: CDR1 SGHRS, CDR2 YFSETQ. The V end lost 4 bases, the J end lost 2 bases, and 9 bases lay between the germline ends. CDR3 protein: CASSPDSTNEKLFF. In nucleotides, the CDR3 is TGCGCCAGCAGCCCGGATTCGACTAATGAAAAACTGTTTTTT.

V and J are TRBV25-1 and TRBJ2-3; perhaps TRBD1 as D (5 bases). This CDR3 has 15 residues. The germline V and J ends were trimmed by 5 bases and 2 bases, with 14 bases remaining between them. The germline CDR1 and CDR2 sequences are MGHDK and SYGVNS. The CDR3 reads CASSQGATSTDTQYF. The CDR3 coding sequence is TGTGCCAGCAGTCAGGGCGCCACCTCCACAGATACGCAGTATTTT.

CDR3 bases: TGTGCCAGCAGTCCCGGACAGGTTTGGTCCACAGATACGCAGTATTTT. Amino acids: CASSPGQVWSTDTQYF. This chain connects TRBV28 to TRBJ2-3; 7 bases are shared with TRBD1. Per the germline V gene, CDR1 is MDHEN and CDR2 is SYDVKM. The CDR3 extends over 16 amino acids. V was pared by 5 bases and J by 2 bases, with 10 bases of the junction left unmatched.